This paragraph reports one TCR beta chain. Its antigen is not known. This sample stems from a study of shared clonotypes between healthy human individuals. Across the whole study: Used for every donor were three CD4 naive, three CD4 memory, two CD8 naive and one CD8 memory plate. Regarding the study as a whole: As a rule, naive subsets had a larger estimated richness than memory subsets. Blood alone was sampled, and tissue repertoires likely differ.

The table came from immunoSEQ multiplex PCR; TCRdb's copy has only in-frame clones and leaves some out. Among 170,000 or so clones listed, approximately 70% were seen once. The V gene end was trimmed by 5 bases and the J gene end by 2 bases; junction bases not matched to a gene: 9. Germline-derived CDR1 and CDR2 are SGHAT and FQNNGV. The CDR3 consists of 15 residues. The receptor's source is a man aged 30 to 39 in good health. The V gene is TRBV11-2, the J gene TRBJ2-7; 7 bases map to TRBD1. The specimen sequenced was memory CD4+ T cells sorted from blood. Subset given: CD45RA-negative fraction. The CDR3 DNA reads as TGTGCCAGCAGCAACCGACAGGGATGGACCTACGAGCAGTACTTC. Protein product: CASSNRQGWTYEQYF.